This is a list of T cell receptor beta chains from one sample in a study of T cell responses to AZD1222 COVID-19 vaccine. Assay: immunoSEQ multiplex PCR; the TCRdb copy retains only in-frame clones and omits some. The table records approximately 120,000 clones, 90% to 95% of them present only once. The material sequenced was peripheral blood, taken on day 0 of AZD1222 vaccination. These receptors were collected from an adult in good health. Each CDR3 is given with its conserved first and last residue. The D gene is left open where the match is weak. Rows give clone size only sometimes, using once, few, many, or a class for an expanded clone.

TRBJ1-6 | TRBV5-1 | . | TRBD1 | CASSTDRVPYNSPLHF | TGCGCCAGCAGCACCGACAGGGTCCCGTATAATTCACCCCTCCACTTT
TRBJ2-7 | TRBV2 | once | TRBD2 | CASIGLAEPYEQYF | TGTGCCAGCATCGGACTAGCGGAACCCTACGAGCAGTACTTC
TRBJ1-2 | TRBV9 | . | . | CASSIASTLGYTF | TGTGCCAGCAGCATCGCCAGCACGCTTGGCTACACCTTC
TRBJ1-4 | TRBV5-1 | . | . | CASSLEGRGEKLFF | TGCGCCAGCAGCTTGGAGGGGAGGGGTGAAAAACTGTTTTTT
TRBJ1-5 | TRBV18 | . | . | CASSPQSAGRESNQPQHF | TGTGCCAGCTCACCACAATCTGCAGGGCGTGAGAGCAATCAGCCCCAGCATTTT
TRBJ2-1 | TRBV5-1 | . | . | CASSLSGGQYNEQFF | TGCGCCAGCAGCTTGTCGGGGGGCCAATACAATGAGCAGTTCTTC
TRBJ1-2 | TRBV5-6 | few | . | CASSLVVSTTGYTF | TGTGCCAGCAGCTTGGTAGTCTCAACCACGGGCTACACCTTC
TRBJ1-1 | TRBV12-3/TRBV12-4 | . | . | CASSYTGSTEAFF | TGTGCCAGCAGTTACACGGGGAGCACTGAAGCTTTCTTT
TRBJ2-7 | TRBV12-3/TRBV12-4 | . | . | CASSWTVSYEQYF | TGTGCCAGCAGCTGGACAGTATCCTACGAGCAGTACTTC
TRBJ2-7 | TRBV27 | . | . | CASSGAFGGTYEQYF | TGTGCCAGCAGTGGCGCCTTCGGAGGGACCTACGAGCAGTACTTC
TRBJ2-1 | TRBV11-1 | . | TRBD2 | CASSLALLAGGQYNEQFF | TGTGCCAGCAGCTTAGCTCTACTAGCGGGGGGCCAATACAATGAGCAGTTCTTC
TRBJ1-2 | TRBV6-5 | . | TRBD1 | CASSYTGDPNYGYTF | TGTGCCAGCAGCTACACAGGGGACCCTAACTATGGCTACACCTTC
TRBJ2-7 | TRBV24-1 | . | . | CATSDFPGEQYF | TGTGCCACCAGTGATTTTCCCGGCGAGCAGTACTTC
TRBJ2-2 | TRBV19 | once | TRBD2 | CASSIASSGYTGELFF | TGTGCCAGTAGTATTGCGTCTAGCGGATACACCGGGGAGCTGTTTTTT
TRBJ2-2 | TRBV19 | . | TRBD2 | CASRLPGSGGGTGELFF | TGTGCCAGTAGGCTCCCCGGTAGCGGGGGCGGCACCGGGGAGCTGTTTTTT
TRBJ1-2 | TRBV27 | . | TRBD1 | CASSLGQGVGYTF | TGTGCCAGCAGTTTAGGACAGGGGGTCGGCTACACCTTC
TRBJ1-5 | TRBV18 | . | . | CASSPQSGYGNQPQHF | TGTGCCAGCTCACCACAGTCAGGGTACGGCAATCAGCCCCAGCATTTT
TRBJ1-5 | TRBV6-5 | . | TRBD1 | CASLGQANQPQHF | TGTGCCAGCTTGGGACAGGCCAATCAGCCCCAGCATTTT
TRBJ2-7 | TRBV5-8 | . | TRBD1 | CASSLAWTGGTYEQYF | TGTGCCAGCAGCCTTGCGTGGACAGGGGGCACCTACGAGCAGTACTTC
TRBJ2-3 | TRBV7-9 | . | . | CASSLTLAFPTDTQYF | TGTGCCAGCAGCTTAACACTAGCCTTCCCCACAGATACGCAGTATTTT
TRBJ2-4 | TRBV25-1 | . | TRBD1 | CASGDRAGIQYF | TGTGCCAGCGGGGACAGGGCAGGCATTCAGTACTTC
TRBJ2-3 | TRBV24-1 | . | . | CATSAKGAGWDTDTQYF | TGTGCCACCAGTGCCAAAGGGGCAGGGTGGGACACAGATACGCAGTATTTT
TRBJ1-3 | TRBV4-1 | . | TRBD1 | CASSQEHRGDGNTIYF | TGCGCCAGCAGCCAAGAGCACAGGGGGGACGGAAACACCATATATTTT
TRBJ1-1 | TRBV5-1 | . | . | CASSWREGGTEAFF | TGCGCCAGCAGCTGGAGAGAGGGAGGCACTGAAGCTTTCTTT
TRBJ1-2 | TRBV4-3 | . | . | CASSQRGNYGYTF | TGCGCCAGCAGCCAAAGGGGGAACTATGGCTACACCTTC
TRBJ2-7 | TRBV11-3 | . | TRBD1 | CASSPARDRVHEQYF | TGTGCCAGCAGCCCAGCCCGGGACAGGGTACACGAGCAGTACTTC
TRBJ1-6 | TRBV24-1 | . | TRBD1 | CATSDLIQGAAGNSPLHF | TGTGCCACCAGTGATCTTATTCAGGGGGCGGCCGGCAATTCACCCCTCCACTTT
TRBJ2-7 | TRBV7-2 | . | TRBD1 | CASSSRTGLRPSYEQYF | TGTGCCAGCAGCTCCCGGACAGGCCTGAGGCCTTCCTACGAGCAGTACTTC
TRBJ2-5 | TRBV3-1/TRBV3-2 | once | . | CASGPRAAVQETQYF | TGTGCCAGCGGCCCTAGAGCAGCGGTCCAAGAGACCCAGTACTTC
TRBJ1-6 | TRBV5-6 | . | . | CASSMGQLSYNSPLHF | TGTGCCAGCAGCATGGGACAATTGTCATATAATTCACCCCTCCACTTT
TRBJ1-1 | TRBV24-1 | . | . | CATSDSGGLTEAFF | TGTGCCACCAGTGATTCCGGGGGACTGACTGAAGCTTTCTTT
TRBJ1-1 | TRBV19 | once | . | CASSIGSGRDTEAFF | TGTGCCAGTAGTATAGGTTCAGGCAGGGACACTGAAGCTTTCTTT
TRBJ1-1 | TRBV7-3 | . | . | CASSLSPVRRTEAFF | TGTGCCAGCAGCTTAAGCCCGGTGAGGAGAACTGAAGCTTTCTTT
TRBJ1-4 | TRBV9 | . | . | CASSVGRSSEKLFF | TGTGCCAGCAGCGTAGGACGCTCCTCGGAAAAACTGTTTTTT
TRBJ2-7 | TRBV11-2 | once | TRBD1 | CASSFWDRVYEQYF | TGTGCCAGCAGCTTTTGGGACAGGGTCTACGAGCAGTACTTC
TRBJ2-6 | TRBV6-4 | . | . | CASSDSDSGANVLTF | TGTGCCAGCAGTGACTCCGACTCTGGGGCCAACGTCCTGACTTTC
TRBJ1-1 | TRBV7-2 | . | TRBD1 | CASSRGQGLNTEAFF | TGTGCCAGCAGCAGAGGACAGGGCTTGAACACTGAAGCTTTCTTT
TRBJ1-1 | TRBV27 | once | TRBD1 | CASSLRGQNTEAFF | TGTGCCAGCAGTTTAAGGGGGCAGAACACTGAAGCTTTCTTT
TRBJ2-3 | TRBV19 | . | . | CASSNPAPGSTDTQYF | TGTGCCAGTAGTAATCCCGCCCCGGGTAGCACAGATACGCAGTATTTT
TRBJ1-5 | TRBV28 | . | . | CASRTVRNQPQHF | TGTGCCAGCAGGACGGTCCGGAATCAGCCCCAGCATTTT
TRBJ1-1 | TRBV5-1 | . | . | CASSLGQGLGTEAFF | TGCGCCAGCAGCTTAGGTCAGGGGTTGGGGACTGAAGCTTTCTTT
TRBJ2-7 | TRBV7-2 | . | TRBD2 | CASSLELAGAPSSYEQYF | TGTGCCAGCAGCTTAGAACTAGCGGGGGCCCCGAGCTCCTACGAGCAGTACTTC